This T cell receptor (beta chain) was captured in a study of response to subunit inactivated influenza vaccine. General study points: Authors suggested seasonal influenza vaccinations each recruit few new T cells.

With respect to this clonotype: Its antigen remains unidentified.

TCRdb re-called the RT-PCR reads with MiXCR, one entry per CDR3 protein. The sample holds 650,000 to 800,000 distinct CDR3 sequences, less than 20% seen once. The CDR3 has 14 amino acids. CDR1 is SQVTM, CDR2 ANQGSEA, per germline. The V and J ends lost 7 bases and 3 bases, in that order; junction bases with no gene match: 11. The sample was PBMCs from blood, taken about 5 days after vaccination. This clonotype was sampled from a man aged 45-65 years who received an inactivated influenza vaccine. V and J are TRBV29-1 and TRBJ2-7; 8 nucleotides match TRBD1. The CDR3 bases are TGCAGCGCTCTCAGGCAGGGGGCAATCTACGAGCAGTACTTC. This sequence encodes CSALRQGAIYEQYF.